This T cell receptor beta chain was found in a study of cytomegalovirus exposure and HLA in healthy donors. Primers: 60 Vbeta forward and 13 Jbeta reverse. Sequencing was performed with immunoSEQ multiplex PCR; in TCRdb, only in-frame clones are kept and a portion is missing. The sample yields about 96,000 clones, 65% to 75% seen once. Germline V gives CDR1 SGDLS, CDR2 YYNGEE. This CDR3 spans 15 amino acids. V lost 0 bases and J 5 bases, leaving 11 bases between the germline ends. The clonotype originates from a female donor in good health and CMV-seropositive. Source material: PBMCs. V and J are TRBV9 and TRBJ1-4; D call uncertain. CDR3 sequence reads: CASSVAAGRNEKLFF. The CDR3 bases are TGTGCCAGCAGCGTAGCGGCTGGGAGGAATGAAAAACTGTTTTTT.